This T cell receptor (beta chain) came from a study of blood T cell repertoires in COVID-19. Study overall: Both acute and convalescent COVID-19 samples were obtained from the United States, Italy and Spain. The cDNA or gDNA used as material had been derived from T cells, B-cell-depleted T cells, or PBMCs.

V dropped 4 bases and J dropped 4; count of bases not matched to a gene: 6. Germline V lookup: CDR1 MNHEY, CDR2 SMNVEV (reference sequence). The CDR3 spans 14 residues. Original data processing: Reference gene primer amplification gave nucleated cell count estimates. Produced via immunoSEQ multiplex PCR; TCRdb's table is partial and in-frame only. The V and J calls and clone size were taken over from that table, and D and trimming were inferred from the DNA. This sample has some 170,000 clones, with around 80% found just once. The gene calls are TRBV27 and TRBJ1-2, with 7 bases lining up with TRBD1. This clonotype was obtained from a woman of 80 years or more with active or convalescent COVID-19. Sequencing was performed on peripheral blood. CDR3 nucleotides: TGTGCCAGCAGTTCCCTCGACAGGGTCTATGGCTACACCTTC. It specifies CASSSLDRVYGYTF.